This paragraph reports one T cell receptor (beta chain). No antigen is known for it. Pooled samples include second doses given at about 4 or 12 weeks. This sample was included in a study of T cell responses to AZD1222 COVID-19 vaccine. Germline V gene lookup returns CDR1 MRHNA and CDR2 SNTAGT. This CDR3 is 16 amino acids long. The V gene lost 0 bases and the J gene lost 4 bases, with 12 bases spanning the gap. Repertoires were generated with immunoSEQ multiplex PCR, while TCRdb's copy carries only in-frame clones and drops some. The sample consists of around 130,000 clones, 92% of them appearing once. Study-wide results and caveats: Baseline serostatus was positive in only six AZD1222 recipients. As reported, nearly half of all spike-specific TCRs target variant regions that are unmutated. No day 14 peak samples; only post-peak repertoires were characterized.

The sequence came from an adult who received the AZD1222 COVID-19 vaccine. The sample was peripheral blood, taken 28 days after the second AZD1222 dose. The gene calls are TRBV6-4 and TRBJ2-2, with D tentatively TRBD2 (5 bases). The CDR3 nucleotides read TGTGCCAGCAGTGACTCGAAGGAGGCGGGCACCGGGGAGCTGTTTTTT. Translated: CASSDSKEAGTGELFF.